This note documents a single TCR beta chain sequence. These data come from a study of blood T cells in healthy people across ages. Primers used in a second PCR of about 6 to 12 cycles were a sample-barcoded 5' primer and a J-beta primer mix. TCRdb re-derived calls from the 5' RACE reads in MiXCR, one entry per CDR3 protein. Of over 1,500,000 distinct CDR3 sequences detected, around 48% appear once; the ten largest clones hold about 2.1%. Sample: blood. The clonotype originates from a middle-aged woman in good health.

CDR3 region: CASSLMGQEQETQYF. For the CDR3, the DNA is TGCGCCAGCAGCTTGATGGGACAGGAACAAGAGACCCAGTACTTC. V gene TRBV5-1 combines with J gene TRBJ2-7, with 8 bases matching TRBD1. TRBJ2-5 explains the end of the DNA better; the J call may be wrong. This CDR3 region has 15 residues. Germline-derived CDR1 and CDR2 are SGHRS and YFSETQ.